The TCR beta chain under discussion was sequenced for a study of T cells in women clearing cervical HPV infection. Clones were read by immunoSEQ multiplex PCR, and TCRdb kept only the in-frame ones, dropping some. This repertoire includes more than 40,000 clones. Study-wide results and limits: Each sample's T-cell count was unknown, possibly confounding richness.

As for this clone: Its antigen remains unidentified. Coverage ceases 3 residues before the CDR3 finishes, and the germline J gene fills in the end.

The CDR3 consists of 14 residues. The germline V gene encodes CDR1 MNHEY and CDR2 SVGEGT. V dropped 5 bases and J dropped 4; count of bases not matched to a gene: 6. Sequenced input: blood buffy coat. The genes are TRBV6-2 or TRBV6-3 and TRBJ2-7, with 9 bases fitting TRBD2. The sequence came from a woman aged 18 to 75 with a cervical HPV16 infection that either progressed to CIN3+ or cleared (not recorded which). CDR3 residues: CASSTSSGTYEQYF. The sequenced CDR3 bases are TGTGCCAGCAGTACCTCTAGCGGGACTTACGAG.